The T cell receptor beta chain described here comes from a study of beta chain features in type 1 diabetes. CDR1 SGHRS and CDR2 YFSETQ come from the germline V gene. V shed 0 bases and J shed 5 bases, with 8 bases lying between them. CDR3 length: 14 residues. Blood was collected once per donor into heparin, averaging about 120 mL. Expressed TCRB transcripts were sequenced because the entire RNA isolate underwent reverse transcription. Sequenced by immunoSEQ multiplex PCR; TCRdb stores in-frame clones only, minus some. The repertoire holds 600,000 to 750,000 clones, with 9.5% to 15% as singletons. Of note for this clone: As yet, its antigen is unknown.

Findings of the study overall: Shorter TCRB CDR3s, moderately but significantly so, marked every one of the four CD4+ subsets in Type 1 diabetes patients.

Sequences were obtained from naive CD4+ T cells from blood. The gene calls are TRBV5-1 and TRBJ1-4; D is uncertain. This receptor was taken from a man aged 25 to 45 with type 1 diabetes. CDR3 protein: CASSLEAVNEKLFF. CDR3 coding DNA: TGCGCCAGCAGCTTGGAGGCAGTGAATGAAAAACTGTTTTTT.